The clone carrying this T cell receptor (beta chain) has a single count. Its antigen is still unknown. This record comes from a study of OX40 agonist ivuxolimab in advanced cancers. For the study at large: Patients received ivuxolimab, an agonistic anti-OX40 (CD134) antibody.

CDR1 is LNHDA, CDR2 SQIVND, per germline (reference sequence). The CDR3 runs to 13 residues. V was shortened by 3 bases and J by 4 bases, with 9 bases between the two germline ends. TCRdb's copy holds only in-frame clones and misses some; the assay was immunoSEQ multiplex PCR. The table lists around 76,000 clones, about 78% of them singletons. General study points: The study found that CD8+ T cells averaged more expanded clones than CD4+. Antigen specificity of clonally expanded peripheral T cells was not established. Clones of CD4+ and CD8+ blood T cells grew by week 6 at doses of 0.1 to 3.0 mg/kg.

V and J are TRBV19 and TRBJ1-2; D not certain. Source: CD4+ or CD8+ T cells sorted from blood, taken in a trial of the OX40 agonist ivuxolimab. The source is an adult with an advanced solid tumor such as melanoma, head and neck, liver or kidney cancer. CDR3 in amino acids: CASSMAQSYGYTF. The CDR3 DNA follows: TGTGCCAGTAGTATGGCTCAGAGCTATGGCTACACCTTC.